This TCR beta chain was identified in a study of control samples from healthy donors and cancer patients. Data came from immunoSEQ multiplex PCR; TCRdb stores just in-frame clones and leaves some out. The data show around 120,000 clones, 87% seen once. The germline gives CDR1 SGHTA, CDR2 FQGNSA. The CDR3 totals 13 residues. V gave up 1 base and J gave up 5 bases, with 8 bases separating them. J is TRBJ2-5 and V is TRBV7-2; D is unclear. The receptor was derived from a man aged 55 to 70 in good health. Sequencing was performed on blood. Here the CDR3 reads CASSLVRLETQYF. In DNA, the CDR3 is TGTGCCAGCAGCTTAGTTCGGTTGGAGACCCAGTACTTC.